The 31 T cell receptor beta chains given below trace back to one sample, sequenced in a study of T cells after yellow fever vaccination. TCRdb independently ran MiXCR on the 5' RACE reads; one entry per CDR3 protein. The sample consists of some 550,000 distinct CDR3 sequences, less than 20% of them appearing once. Sequenced material: PBMCs, taken 15 days after the yellow fever booster vaccination. The receptors were gathered from a man younger than 45 who received the YFV17D yellow fever vaccine.

The V and J genes are TRBV6-2 or TRBV6-3 and TRBJ2-7; TRBD2 is a possible D gene (5 bases). Trimming removed 7 bases at V and 5 bases at J, with 12 bases between. Germline assignment: CDR1 MNHEY and CDR2 SVGEGT. This CDR3 has 12 residues. The DNA of the CDR3 is TGTGCCAGCACCAGCGTCGGGGACGAGCAGTACTTC. Translated: CASTSVGDEQYF.

The chain uses TRBV4-3 and TRBJ2-1; maybe TRBD2 (6 bases). From germline, CDR1 is LGHNA and CDR2 YSLEER. The CDR3 consists of 16 residues. Trimming stripped 1 base from V and 9 bases from J, with 19 bases between. In DNA, the CDR3 is TGCGCCAGCAGCCAAGCAGCCTGGAGGGAGGTGGCTGAGCAGTTCTTC. As protein: CASSQAAWREVAEQFF.

The genes are TRBV2 and TRBJ1-5; D gene uncertain. V was clipped by 6 bases and J by 5 bases, with 14 bases between them. CDR1 SNHLY and CDR2 FYNNEI come from the germline V gene. This CDR3 has 14 residues. The CDR3 here is CASSPLSRDQPQHF. The CDR3 nucleotides read TGTGCCAGCAGCCCCCTGTCGCGAGATCAGCCCCAGCATTTT.

This clonotype has more than one count but fewer than ten. The chain couples TRBV3-1 to TRBJ2-7; 7 bases match TRBD2. Germline CDR1 and CDR2: LGHDT and YNNKEL (reference sequence). CDR3 length: 15 amino acids. The J segment lost 6 bases and the V segment lost 4 bases, leaving 12 bases of the junction unmatched. CDR3: CASSLRTRSFGEQYF. In DNA form, the CDR3 reads TGTGCCAGCAGCCTTCGGACTAGGAGCTTCGGCGAGCAGTACTTC.

The sample holds many counts of this clonotype. The rearrangement links TRBV5-5 to TRBJ2-2, with TRBD1 matching over 7 bases. Germline assignment: CDR1 SGHKS and CDR2 YYEKEE (reference sequence). V gave up 4 bases and J gave up 4 bases; unmatched junction bases: 7. CDR3 length: 15 amino acids. The CDR3 nucleotides read TGTGCCAGCAGCATCTTGGGACAGACCACCGGGGAGCTGTTTTTT. Encoded protein: CASSILGQTTGELFF.

The chain couples TRBV7-9 to TRBJ2-7, with TRBD1 matching 8 bases. The CDR3 is 15 amino acids. The V segment lost 4 bases and the J segment 6 bases; nucleotides outside the gene matches: 11. Germline CDR1 SEHNR, CDR2 FQNEAQ (reference sequence). CDR3 sequence reads: CASSSDGDRHGEQYF. The CDR3 DNA is TGTGCCAGCAGCTCCGACGGGGACAGGCACGGCGAGCAGTACTTC.

This clonotype was observed a few times. This rearrangement joins TRBV12-5 to TRBJ2-5; D gene uncertain. Germline CDR1 and CDR2: LGHNT and FRNRAP. V gave up 6 bases and J gave up 4 bases, with 9 bases separating them. This CDR3 has 12 residues. The CDR3 is CASGDPGETQYF. CDR3 in DNA: TGTGCTAGTGGGGACCCGGGAGAGACCCAGTACTTC.

This clonotype was seen a handful of times. The rearrangement uses TRBV5-1 and TRBJ1-3, with TRBD1 matching 7 bases. The CDR3 is made up of 15 amino acids. After removal of 4 bases from V and 4 bases from J, the junction contained 8 bases not matched to a gene. Germline-derived CDR1 and CDR2 are SGHRS and YFSETQ. The CDR3 loop is CASSENTGVGNTIYF. The CDR3 region has the DNA TGCGCCAGCAGCGAAAATACAGGGGTAGGAAACACCATATATTTT. The full variable domain, with the rest looked up from reference TRBV5-1 and TRBJ1-3, is KAGVTQTPRYLIKTRGQQVTLSCSPISGHRSVSWYQQTPGQGLQFLFEYFSETQRNKGNFPGRFSGRQFSNSRSEMNVSTLELGDSALYLCASSENTGVGNTIYFGEGSWLTVV.

The chain combines TRBV15 with TRBJ2-1, with 11 bases fitting TRBD1. The CDR3 covers 16 residues. V shed 1 base, J shed 4 bases, and the junction held 3 bases outside the gene matches. From germline, CDR1 is LNHNV and CDR2 YYDKDF (reference sequence). The CDR3 nucleotides read TGTGCCACCAGCAGAGCGGGACAGGGGGGGTACAATGAGCAGTTCTTC. As protein: CATSRAGQGGYNEQFF.

The chain uses TRBV20-1 and TRBJ2-7; TRBD2 matches at 11 bases. The CDR3 consists of 15 residues. The V gene end was trimmed by 5 bases and the J gene end by 4 bases; junction bases not matched to a gene: 10. The germline gives CDR1 DFQATT, CDR2 SNEGSKA (reference sequence). The CDR3 nucleotides are TGCAGTGCTCCCACTAGCGGGAGTTATGGGTACGAGCAGTACTTC. It specifies CSAPTSGSYGYEQYF.

The chain carries TRBV5-4 and TRBJ1-4; possible D gene TRBD1, 6 bases. This CDR3 has 14 residues. In germline, CDR1 is SGHNT, CDR2 YYREEE (reference sequence). Trimming removed 2 bases from V and 8 bases from J, with 13 bases in between. The CDR3 nucleotides are TGTGCCAGCAGCTTTCAGGATCAGGGGGAAAAACTGTTTTTT. This translates into CASSFQDQGEKLFF. Complete variable domain (other parts from reference TRBV5-4 and TRBJ1-4): ETGVTQSPTHLIKTRGQQVTLRCSSQSGHNTVSWYQQALGQGPQFIFQYYREEENGRGNFPPRFSGLQFPNYSSELNVNALELDDSALYLCASSFQDQGEKLFFGSGTQLSVL.

The chain has TRBV6-5 and TRBJ2-7; TRBD1 might be the D (6 bases). The V end was cut by 4 bases, the J end by 4 bases, with 14 bases between. From germline, CDR1 is MNHEY and CDR2 SVGAGI. This CDR3 has 14 amino acids. The CDR3 spells CASSFNPGHYEQYF. CDR3 DNA: TGTGCCAGCAGTTTCAATCCGGGACATTACGAGCAGTACTTC.

The chain carries TRBV29-1 and TRBJ2-7; D might be TRBD1 or TRBD2, each matching 5 bases. CDR1 and CDR2 from the germline V gene are SQVTM and ANQGSEA. The CDR3 contains 13 residues. Trimming pared 2 bases from V and 0 bases from J, leaving 8 bases between. The CDR3 sequence is CSVESGSSYEQYF. CDR3 nucleotides: TGCAGCGTTGAATCAGGGAGCTCCTACGAGCAGTACTTC.

This clonotype came up a few times. The genes are TRBV20-1 and TRBJ2-3; D gene uncertain. Germline V lookup: CDR1 DFQATT, CDR2 SNEGSKA (reference sequence). This CDR3 region has 15 residues. Deletions cut 6 bases from V and 3 bases from J, with 19 bases between. CDR3 protein: CSAPLGPKGTDTQYF. Written as DNA, the CDR3 is TGCAGTGCCCCCCTAGGTCCTAAAGGGACAGATACGCAGTATTTT.

The rearrangement uses TRBV25-1 and TRBJ2-7; maybe TRBD2 (5 bases). This CDR3 contains 14 residues. V was trimmed by 4 bases and J by 3 bases, leaving 13 bases between them. Germline V gives CDR1 MGHDK, CDR2 SYGVNS. The CDR3 coding sequence is TGTGCCAGCAGTGGCTCTAGCTCGCGCTACGAGCAGTACTTC. Translated, it gives CASSGSSSRYEQYF.

The CDR3 nucleotides read TGTGCCTGGAGGGCCCGGGGCGCCCGGGTAAGGGAGTACTTC. Translated, it gives CAWRARGARVREYF. The genes are TRBV30 and TRBJ2-7; TRBD1 or TRBD2 may be the D gene (5 bases each). V lost 3 bases, J lost 11 bases, and 23 bases lay in between. The CDR3 totals 14 residues. Germline CDR1 reads GTSNPN; CDR2 reads SVGIG (reference sequence).

The V gene is TRBV13, the J gene TRBJ1-2; D gene ambiguous. Trimming cost V 1 base and J 5 bases, with 11 bases left between them. CDR3 length equals 14 residues. The germline V gene has CDR1 PRHDT and CDR2 FYEKMQ (reference sequence). The CDR3 region is CASSLAGNLYGYTF. The CDR3, as DNA: TGTGCCAGCAGCTTAGCCGGCAACTTATATGGCTACACCTTC.

This clonotype was counted a single time. The rearrangement links TRBV5-4 to TRBJ2-1, with D tentatively TRBD2 (6 bases). The length of the CDR3 is 23 residues. V gave up 1 base and J gave up 4 bases, with 36 bases separating them. CDR1 and CDR2 from the germline V gene are SGHNT and YYREEE (reference sequence). The CDR3 sequence: CASSLWVHRPKNTRRGLYNEQFF. As DNA, the CDR3 is TGTGCCAGCAGCTTGTGGGTGCATCGCCCCAAAAACACGCGGAGGGGCCTTTACAATGAGCAGTTCTTC.

This clonotype was counted only a few times. This chain connects TRBV18 to TRBJ2-3, with TRBD2 identical over 11 bases. J was trimmed by 6 bases and V by 3 bases; bases with no gene match: 8. Germline V CDR1 and CDR2: KGHSH, LQKENI. CDR3 length: 16 residues. Written as DNA, the CDR3 is TGTGCCAGCTCACCCCTTAGCGGGAGGGCGACGGATACGCAGTATTTT. Protein: CASSPLSGRATDTQYF.

This clonotype was counted only a few times. This rearrangement joins TRBV12-3 or TRBV12-4 to TRBJ1-2, with D possibly TRBD1 on 6 matching bases. V dropped 6 bases and J dropped 6 bases, with 14 bases sitting between them. CDR3 length: 13 residues. The CDR3 DNA reads as TGTGCCAGCAGCCCACAGGGCCGCAATGGCTACACCTTC. This translates into CASSPQGRNGYTF.

This clonotype has more than one count but fewer than ten. The chain is built from TRBV15 and TRBJ2-2, with D possibly being TRBD1 (6 bases). Looked up from germline, CDR1 is LNHNV and CDR2 is YYDKDF (reference sequence). Trimming took 4 bases from V and 6 from J, leaving 9 bases between them. The CDR3 consists of 13 residues. The CDR3 region is CATSIQGSGELFF. The CDR3 DNA follows: TGTGCCACCAGCATACAGGGTTCCGGGGAGCTGTTTTTT.

The chain carries TRBV6-1 and TRBJ2-2, with a possible D match to TRBD2 (6 bases). The V gene lost 6 bases and the J gene lost 5 bases, with 16 bases spanning the gap. The CDR3 extends over 15 amino acids. The germline V gene has CDR1 MNHNS and CDR2 SASEGT. The CDR3 spells CASRTPGLSTGELFF. The CDR3, as DNA: TGTGCCAGCAGAACACCGGGACTCTCTACCGGGGAGCTGTTTTTT.

The V gene is TRBV20-1, the J gene TRBJ2-7, with 10 bases identical to TRBD1. This CDR3 contains 16 residues. CDR1 and CDR2 (germline): DFQATT, SNEGSKA (reference sequence). V lost 2 bases, J lost 5 bases, and 12 bases stayed unmatched. This chain's CDR3 is CSARSKPGQGSHEQYF. DNA for the CDR3: TGCAGTGCTAGATCGAAACCGGGACAGGGGAGCCACGAGCAGTACTTC.

The V call is TRBV14, the J call TRBJ2-1; 14 bases are a match to TRBD2. The CDR3 sequence is 16 residues long. The germline CDR1 and CDR2 sequences are SGHDN and FVKESK. The V segment lost 4 bases and the J segment 10 bases; nucleotides outside the gene matches: 9. Here the CDR3 reads CASSPPGLAGVVEQFF. In DNA form, the CDR3 reads TGTGCCAGCAGCCCGCCGGGACTAGCGGGAGTAGTAGAGCAGTTCTTC.

The sample holds a few counts of this clonotype. The chain couples TRBV12-3 or TRBV12-4 to TRBJ2-1, with 13 bases fitting TRBD2. This CDR3 is 19 amino acids long. After removal of 6 bases from V and 0 bases from J, the junction contained 11 bases not matched to a gene. CDR3 in DNA: TGTGCCAGCAGCTCCACCGGGACTAGCGGGACGAGCTCCTACAATGAGCAGTTCTTC. Translation: CASSSTGTSGTSSYNEQFF.

V and J are TRBV5-1 and TRBJ2-3; 9 nucleotides line up with TRBD1. The germline V gene has CDR1 SGHRS and CDR2 YFSETQ. The CDR3 is 16 residues long. Trimming at V came to 0 bases and at J to 5 bases, leaving 7 bases not matched to a gene. CDR3 sequence (DNA): TGCGCCAGCAGCTTGGATGTAAACAGGGGGCTAGATACGCAGTATTTT. Residues: CASSLDVNRGLDTQYF. Full variable domain (remainder filled in from reference TRBV5-1 and TRBJ2-3): KAGVTQTPRYLIKTRGQQVTLSCSPISGHRSVSWYQQTPGQGLQFLFEYFSETQRNKGNFPGRFSGRQFSNSRSEMNVSTLELGDSALYLCASSLDVNRGLDTQYFGPGTRLTVL.

V usage is TRBV4-2 and J usage is TRBJ2-1, with D tentatively TRBD2 (5 bases). This CDR3 is 16 amino acids long. V lost 3 bases and J lost 0, with 12 bases in between. Germline CDR1 LGHNA, CDR2 YNFKEQ. The CDR3 reads CASSQERGNSYNEQFF. The CDR3 DNA is TGTGCCAGCAGCCAGGAACGGGGTAACTCCTACAATGAGCAGTTCTTC.

This chain links TRBV27 with TRBJ2-1; D unclear. The CDR3 sequence is 16 residues long. The germline V gene encodes CDR1 MNHEY and CDR2 SMNVEV (reference sequence). Between the trimmed V and J ends, which lost 8 bases and 4 bases, there was a span of 21 bases. The CDR3 is CASRSPLRRLYNEQFF. Written as DNA, the CDR3 is TGTGCCAGCCGCTCCCCTTTACGGCGGCTATACAATGAGCAGTTCTTC.

This clonotype was counted between two and nine times. The V gene is TRBV7-2, the J gene TRBJ2-1; 13 positions match TRBD2. Trimming cost V 1 base and J 9 bases; bases outside gene matches: 3. The germline V gene has CDR1 SGHTA and CDR2 FQGNSA. This CDR3 is built from 15 residues. The CDR3 is CASSLGTSGSFEQFF. CDR3 coding DNA: TGTGCCAGCAGCTTAGGGACTAGCGGGAGTTTTGAGCAGTTCTTC.

The chain uses TRBV19 and TRBJ2-5; D is unclear. The CDR3 contains 14 residues. From germline, CDR1 is LNHDA and CDR2 SQIVND (reference sequence). V was clipped by 0 bases and J by 5 bases, with 10 bases between them. CDR3 residues: CASSIDSSFETQYF. CDR3 in DNA: TGTGCCAGTAGTATAGACTCGTCCTTCGAGACCCAGTACTTC.

In its sample, this clonotype was seen a few times. In DNA form, the CDR3 reads TGTGCCAGCAGTGTTGCAGGAGGGTCGCGGGAAAAACTGTTTTTT. Translating gives CASSVAGGSREKLFF. The chain is built from TRBV6-4 and TRBJ1-4, with D unresolved. CDR3 length: 15 residues. CDR1 is MRHNA, CDR2 SNTAGT, per germline. V gave up 4 bases and J gave up 8 bases, with 17 bases separating them.